The sequence of this T cell receptor beta chain was determined in a study of shared clonotypes between healthy human individuals (dated by TCRdb to about 2020). Study-wide context: A couple of women and a few men aged 18 to 49 years were included in the cohort. For each donor, CD4 naive and CD4 memory were each given three plates, CD8 naive was given two plates, and CD8 memory was given one plate. Each donor's leukapheresis produced roughly between roughly 0.9 and 9 billion PBMCs. To increase sequencing depth and limit assay-specific biases, different laboratories used diverse techniques to prepare libraries and sequence TCR repertoires. Blood TCR repertoires of 5 or 6 healthy adults were deeply sequenced to estimate repertoire size and the extent of clonotype sharing between individuals. Study-wide findings and limitations: Based on pairwise subsampling, the degree of clonotype sharing among donors was expected to be affected by sequencing depth. Estimated clonotype richness was generally larger for naive than for memory subsets. Only blood was sampled, and tissue TCR repertoires likely differ from those in blood. Because the study included only a small number of donors, the genetic and exposure-history diversity represented was limited. Higher generation probabilities were observed for clonotypes shared by all four sorted-subset donors than for non-shared clonotypes. Sharing across several donors was observed for about 4.8% of naive CD4, 3% to 3.5% of naive CD8, 2% to 2.5% of memory CD4, and roughly 0.4% of memory CD8 clonotypes. Rarefaction of sorted-subset datasets indicated incomplete sequencing despite the large sequencing depth.

TCR CDR3 regions were amplified from genomic DNA by multiplex PCR using the deep immunoSEQ assay. Extracted genomic DNA from each cell subset was distributed evenly across all wells of several immunoSEQ 96-well plates, and each plate was treated as a replicate. For sorted subsets, 200 to 250 ng of genomic DNA, equivalent to around 30,000 T cell genomes, went into each replicate PCR. Purified libraries were measured with a Qubit 3.0 fluorometer, size-checked on a Bioanalyzer 2100, and measured again with the KAPA Library Quantification kit. Each immunoSEQ 96-well plate was sequenced on its own single-read 150-cycle Illumina NextSeq 550 flow cell. In the original analysis: Because the immunoSEQ output included only junctional sequences and no quality scores, the filtering could not be the same as the filtering used for full-length reads. To assign V/J genes and CDR3, sequences were annotated against IMGT germline references using PyIR, a Python wrapper for IgBLAST v1.9. Reads were filtered out if the reads had weak V/J assignments (E-value above 1e-6), no CDR3, stop codons, out-of-frame junctions, or ambiguous translated residues. V3J clonotypes were defined as sequences sharing the same inferred V gene, J gene, and CDR3 amino acid sequence. Percentage overlap between repertoires was calculated by dividing the number of shared unique clonotypes by the size of the smaller repertoire. Richness of each repertoire was evaluated using RTK rarefaction, the Chao1 estimator, and Recon v2.1 estimates of unobserved clonotypes. OLGA was used to compute generation probabilities for all TCRbeta clonotypes that the gDNA method yielded from a few donors. TCRdb stores this immuneACCESS table with in-frame sequences only. Part of the clones is absent; in the studies checked, under half of the shortfall reflects unresolved V genes, and no reason is known for the rest. The V and J calls and the clone size are those of that table, but D and trimming were determined from the DNA. The sample contains hundreds of thousands of clones, 80% to 95% of them found a single time. Nearly 25% of the sample belongs to the ten largest clones.

From cysteine to phenylalanine, the CDR3 is 16 amino acids long. Only the CDR3 part of the read is kept: 48 bases, read in frame from the first base. The V and J ends are trimmed by 8 bases and 2 bases, leaving 20 bases between them. According to the germline V gene (reference sequence), CDR1 reads MNHEY and CDR2 reads SMNVEV. CD8 naive samples were CD45RO-negative cells positively selected for CCR7, giving a CD45RA+CCR7+ population that excluded TemRA cells. Healthy HIV-negative adults with no recently reported acute infections or vaccinations were included as donors. Every donor was a Caucasian adult residing in Nashville, Tennessee, USA. After blood collection by leukapheresis, PBMCs were isolated using Ficoll-Histopaque density gradient centrifugation and then cryopreserved in the vapor phase of liquid nitrogen. Analytical flow cytometry was used to check the purity and quantity of every magnetically sorted T cell population. From each sorted fraction, genomic DNA was isolated and quantified by UV absorbance on a Nanodrop 2000c.

With regard to this clone: The specificity of this receptor is unknown. Base qualities are not at hand, and no much larger clone is one base apart.

The sequence was obtained from a man aged 25 to 40 in good health. Recombination linked TRBV27 to TRBJ2-3; a tentative D match to TRBD1 spans 6 bases. Material for sequencing was naive CD8+ T cells sorted from blood. The cell subset or site label for this specimen denotes: CD45RA+CCR7+. The CDR3 corresponds to CASLGNLDSPTDTQYF. DNA sequence: TGTGCCAGCTTAGGGAACCTGGACAGCCCCACAGATACGCAGTATTTT.